These T cell receptor beta chains were read from a single sample in a study of early T cells in non-severe SARS-CoV-2 infection. TCRdb reprocessed the 5' RACE reads via MiXCR and lists one record per CDR3 protein. Seen here are about 77,000 distinct CDR3 sequences, 8.5% to 10% observed once, and the top ten hold about 4.8%. The sequenced material came from whole blood. These receptors originate from an adult who was a healthcare worker with PCR-confirmed SARS-CoV-2 infection or an uninfected control (not recorded which). Both conserved end residues are part of each CDR3.

J: TRBJ1-5
V: TRBV12-3/TRBV12-4
CDR3: CASSYGGRQPQHF

J: TRBJ2-7
V: TRBV19
CDR3: CASSINLAGAAYEQYF

J: TRBJ2-3
V: TRBV3-1
CDR3: CASSPGQGAPSDTQYF

J: TRBJ1-4
V: TRBV20-1
CDR3: CSASRQAGEKLFF

J: TRBJ2-3
V: TRBV7-2
CDR3: CASSLVGVADTQYF

J: TRBJ2-5
V: TRBV7-7
CDR3: CASSLPGGGTQYF

J: TRBJ1-1
V: TRBV3-1
CDR3: CASSQEQASTQAFF

J: TRBJ2-7
V: TRBV19
CDR3: CASSKAGDTDTSYEQYF

J: TRBJ1-6
V: TRBV12-3/TRBV12-4
CDR3: CASSLAQDNSPLHF

J: TRBJ2-1
V: TRBV4-1
CDR3: CASSQDGNGGSYNEQFF

J: TRBJ2-1
V: TRBV7-9
CDR3: CASSTRLAGGSFYNEQFF

J: TRBJ2-3
V: TRBV20-1
CDR3: CSASGPAGGGWEDTQYF

J: TRBJ1-5
V: TRBV20-1
CDR3: CSAGTNSNQPQHF

J: TRBJ2-7
V: TRBV6-2/TRBV6-3
CDR3: CASSASRIHEQYF

J: TRBJ2-7
V: TRBV10-3
CDR3: CATTQGTYEQYF

J: TRBJ2-7
V: TRBV20-1
CDR3: CSQTGQSYEQYF

J: TRBJ1-6
V: TRBV28
CDR3: CASRKTGANSPLHF

J: TRBJ2-4
V: TRBV19
CDR3: CASSLGNIQYF

J: TRBJ2-1
V: TRBV20-1
CDR3: CSVTGEGFYNEQFF

J: TRBJ2-5
V: TRBV10-3
CDR3: CAIRGAETQYF

J: TRBJ2-7
V: TRBV29-1
CDR3: CSAFGGYEQYF

J: TRBJ2-3
V: TRBV7-6
CDR3: CASSLGGLAGGDTQYF

J: TRBJ2-4
V: TRBV11-2
CDR3: CASSLEGSGKNIQYF

J: TRBJ1-3
V: TRBV28
CDR3: CASDGTGNTIYF